The sequence of this T cell receptor beta chain was determined in a study of cytomegalovirus exposure and HLA in healthy donors. The CDR3 has 17 amino acids. J lost 4 bases, V lost 4 bases, and 12 bases had no gene match. Germline lookup yields CDR1 LGHNA and CDR2 YSLEER. This PCR relied on a set of 60 Vbeta primers and 13 Jbeta primers. The repertoire was sequenced with immunoSEQ multiplex PCR; TCRdb's copy has only in-frame clones and lacks some. The data show approximately 250,000 clones, 78% seen once. Worth noting for this clone: Its antigen is undetermined.

General study findings and limits: Listed as cytomegalovirus-associated were 150 or so TCR beta chains. Reportedly, TCR beta sequences accurately predicted HLA-A and HLA-B alleles in most subjects.

Everyone who donated was a healthy bone marrow donor. The TCR was taken from a boy between 10 and 17 years old in good health and CMV-seronegative. V usage is TRBV4-3 and J usage is TRBJ2-1; 8 nucleotides match TRBD2. Material: PBMCs. DNA of the CDR3: TGCGCCAGCAGCCTCGTGAGCTTAGCGGGAACTTACAATGAGCAGTTCTTC. This gives the protein CASSLVSLAGTYNEQFF.